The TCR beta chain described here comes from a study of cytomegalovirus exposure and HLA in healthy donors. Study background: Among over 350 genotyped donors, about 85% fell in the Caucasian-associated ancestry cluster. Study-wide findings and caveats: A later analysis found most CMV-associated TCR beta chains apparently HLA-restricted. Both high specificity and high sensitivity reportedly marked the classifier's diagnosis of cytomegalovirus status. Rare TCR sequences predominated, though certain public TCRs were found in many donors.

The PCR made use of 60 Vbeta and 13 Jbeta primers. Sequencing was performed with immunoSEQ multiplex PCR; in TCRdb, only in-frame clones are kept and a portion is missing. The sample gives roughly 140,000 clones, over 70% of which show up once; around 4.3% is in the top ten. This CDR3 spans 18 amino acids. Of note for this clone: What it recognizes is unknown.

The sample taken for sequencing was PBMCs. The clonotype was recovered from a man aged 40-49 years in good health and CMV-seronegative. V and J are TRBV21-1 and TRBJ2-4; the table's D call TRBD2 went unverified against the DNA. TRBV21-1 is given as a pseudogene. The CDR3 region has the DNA TGTGCCAGCAGCAAAGGGTGGTCCGGGATTTTAGCCAAAAACATTCAGTACTTC. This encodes CASSKGWSGILAKNIQYF.